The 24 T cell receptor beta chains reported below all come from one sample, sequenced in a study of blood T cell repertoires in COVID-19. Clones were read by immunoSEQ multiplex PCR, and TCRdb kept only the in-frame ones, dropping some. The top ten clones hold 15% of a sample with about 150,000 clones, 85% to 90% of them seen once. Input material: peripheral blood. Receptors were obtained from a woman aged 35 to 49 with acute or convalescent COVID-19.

This chain's CDR3 is CARDSGRSRSYNEQFF. The CDR3 DNA reads TGTGCCCGCGATAGCGGGAGGTCGCGCTCCTACAATGAGCAGTTCTTC. The V gene is TRBV30, the J gene TRBJ2-1; 10 nucleotides agree with TRBD2. The CDR3 has 16 amino acids. Unmatched junction bases numbered 10, after V lost 8 bases and J lost 0 bases. Germline assignment: CDR1 GTSNPN and CDR2 SVGIG (reference sequence).

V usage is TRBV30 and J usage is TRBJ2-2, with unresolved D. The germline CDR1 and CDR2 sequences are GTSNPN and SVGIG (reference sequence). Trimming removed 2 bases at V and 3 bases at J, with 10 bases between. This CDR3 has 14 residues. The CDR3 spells CAWSFTGYTGELFF. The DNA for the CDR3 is TGTGCCTGGAGTTTTACCGGGTACACCGGGGAGCTGTTTTTT.

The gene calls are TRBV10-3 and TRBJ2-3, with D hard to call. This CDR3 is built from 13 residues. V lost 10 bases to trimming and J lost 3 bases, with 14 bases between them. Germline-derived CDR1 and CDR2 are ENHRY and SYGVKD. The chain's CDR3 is CATKQDLTDTQYF. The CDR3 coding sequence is TGTGCCACCAAGCAAGATCTGACAGATACGCAGTATTTT.

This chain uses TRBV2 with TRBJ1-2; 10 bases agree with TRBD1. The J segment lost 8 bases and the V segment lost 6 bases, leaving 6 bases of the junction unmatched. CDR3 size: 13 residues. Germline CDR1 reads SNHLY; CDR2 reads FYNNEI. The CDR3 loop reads CASRPGDRGGYTF. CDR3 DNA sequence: TGTGCCAGCAGACCGGGGGACAGGGGCGGCTACACCTTC.

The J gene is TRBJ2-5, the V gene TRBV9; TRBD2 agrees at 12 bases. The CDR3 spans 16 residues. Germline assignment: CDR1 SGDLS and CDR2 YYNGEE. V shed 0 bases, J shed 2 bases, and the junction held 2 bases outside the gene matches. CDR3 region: CASSVELAGGQETQYF. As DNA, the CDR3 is TGTGCCAGCAGCGTAGAGCTAGCGGGGGGGCAAGAGACCCAGTACTTC.

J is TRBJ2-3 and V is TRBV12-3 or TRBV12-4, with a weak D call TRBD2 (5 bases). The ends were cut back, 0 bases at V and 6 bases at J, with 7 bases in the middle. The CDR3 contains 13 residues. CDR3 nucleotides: TGTGCCAGCAGTTTAGCTCCGGGGGATACGCAGTATTTT. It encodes CASSLAPGDTQYF.

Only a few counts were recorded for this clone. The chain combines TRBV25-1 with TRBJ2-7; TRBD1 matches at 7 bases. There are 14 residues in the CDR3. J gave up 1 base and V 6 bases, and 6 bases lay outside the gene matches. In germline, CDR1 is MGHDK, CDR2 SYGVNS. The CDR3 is CASSTPGQSYEQYF. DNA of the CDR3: TGTGCCAGCAGCACACCGGGACAGTCCTACGAGCAGTACTTC.

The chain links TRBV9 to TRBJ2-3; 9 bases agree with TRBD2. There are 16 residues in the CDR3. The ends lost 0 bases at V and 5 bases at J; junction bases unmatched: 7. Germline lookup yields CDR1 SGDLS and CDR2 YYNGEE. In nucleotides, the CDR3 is TGTGCCAGCAGCGTAGAGGTAGCGGGAGAGCTAGATACGCAGTATTTT. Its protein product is CASSVEVAGELDTQYF. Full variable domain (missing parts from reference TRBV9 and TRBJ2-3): DSGVTQTPKHLITATGQRVTLRCSPRSGDLSVYWYQQSLDQGLQFLIQYYNGEERAKGNILERFSAQQFPDLHSELNLSSLELGDSALYFCASSVEVAGELDTQYFGPGTRLTVL.

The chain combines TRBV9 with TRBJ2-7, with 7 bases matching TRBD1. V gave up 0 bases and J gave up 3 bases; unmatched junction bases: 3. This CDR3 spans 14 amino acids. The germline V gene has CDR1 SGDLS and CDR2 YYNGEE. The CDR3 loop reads CASSVEGALYEQYF. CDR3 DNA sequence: TGTGCCAGCAGCGTAGAGGGGGCCCTCTACGAGCAGTACTTC.

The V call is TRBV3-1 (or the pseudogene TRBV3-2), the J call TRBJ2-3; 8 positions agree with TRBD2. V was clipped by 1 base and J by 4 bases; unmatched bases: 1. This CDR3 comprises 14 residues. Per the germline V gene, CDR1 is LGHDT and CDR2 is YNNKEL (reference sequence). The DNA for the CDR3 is TGTGCCAGCAGCCAAGCGGGGGGGCCAGATACGCAGTATTTT. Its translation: CASSQAGGPDTQYF.

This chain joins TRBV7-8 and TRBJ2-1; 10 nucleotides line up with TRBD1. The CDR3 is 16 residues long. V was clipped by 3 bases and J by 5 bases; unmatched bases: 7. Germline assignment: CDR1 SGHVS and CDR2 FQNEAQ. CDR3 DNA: TGTGCCAGCAGCTTGAGCACCGGGACAGGGGACAATGAGCAGTTCTTC. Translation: CASSLSTGTGDNEQFF.

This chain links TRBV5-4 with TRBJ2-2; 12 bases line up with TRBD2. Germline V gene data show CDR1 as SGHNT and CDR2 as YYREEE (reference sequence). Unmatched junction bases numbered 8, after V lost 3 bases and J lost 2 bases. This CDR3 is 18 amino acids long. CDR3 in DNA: TGTGCCAGCAGCTCGCAGACTAGCGGGGGTGCAAACACCGGGGAGCTGTTTTTT. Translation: CASSSQTSGGANTGELFF.

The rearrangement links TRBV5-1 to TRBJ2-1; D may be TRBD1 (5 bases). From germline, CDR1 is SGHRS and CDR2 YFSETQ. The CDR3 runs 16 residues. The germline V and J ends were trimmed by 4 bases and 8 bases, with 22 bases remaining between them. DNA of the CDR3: TGCGCCAGCAGCCCGAAACCGATCCCCACAGGAGATGAGCAGTTCTTC. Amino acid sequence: CASSPKPIPTGDEQFF.

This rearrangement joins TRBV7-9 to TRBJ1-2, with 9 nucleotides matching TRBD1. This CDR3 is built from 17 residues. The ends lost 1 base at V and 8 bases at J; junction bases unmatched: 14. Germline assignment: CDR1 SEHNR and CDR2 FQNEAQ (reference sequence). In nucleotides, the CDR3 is TGTGCCAGCAGCTTAGGGGGGAACCGGGACAGGGTTTACGGCTACACCTTC. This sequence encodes CASSLGGNRDRVYGYTF.

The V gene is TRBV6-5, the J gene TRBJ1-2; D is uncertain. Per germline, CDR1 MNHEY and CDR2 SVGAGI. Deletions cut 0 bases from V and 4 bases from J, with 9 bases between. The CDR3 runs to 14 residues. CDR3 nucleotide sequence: TGTGCCAGCAGTTACTCGAGCGGCTCCTATGGCTACACCTTC. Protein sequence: CASSYSSGSYGYTF.

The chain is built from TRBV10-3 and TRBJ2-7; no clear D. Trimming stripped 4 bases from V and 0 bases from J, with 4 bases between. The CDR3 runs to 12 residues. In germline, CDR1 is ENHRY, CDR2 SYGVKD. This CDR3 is CAISASSYEQYF. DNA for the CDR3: TGTGCCATCAGTGCTAGCTCCTACGAGCAGTACTTC.

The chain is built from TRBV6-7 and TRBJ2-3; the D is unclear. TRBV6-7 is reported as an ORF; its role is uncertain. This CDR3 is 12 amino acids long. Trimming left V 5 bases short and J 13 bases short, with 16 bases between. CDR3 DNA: TGTGCCAGCAGTCCCATAGCCCGACTCGAGTATTTT. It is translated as CASSPIARLEYF.

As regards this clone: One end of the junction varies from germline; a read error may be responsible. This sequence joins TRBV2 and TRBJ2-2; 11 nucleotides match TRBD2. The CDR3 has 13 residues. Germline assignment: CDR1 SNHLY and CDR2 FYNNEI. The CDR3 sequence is CASSAASGGRANF. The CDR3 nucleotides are TGTGCCAGCAGTGCGGCTAGCGGGGGGAGGGCAAATTTT.

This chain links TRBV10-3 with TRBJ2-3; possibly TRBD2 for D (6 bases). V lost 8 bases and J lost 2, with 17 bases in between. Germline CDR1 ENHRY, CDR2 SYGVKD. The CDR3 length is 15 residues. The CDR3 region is CAIHPALASTDTQYF. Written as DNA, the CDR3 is TGTGCCATCCACCCGGCCCTAGCGTCCACAGATACGCAGTATTTT.

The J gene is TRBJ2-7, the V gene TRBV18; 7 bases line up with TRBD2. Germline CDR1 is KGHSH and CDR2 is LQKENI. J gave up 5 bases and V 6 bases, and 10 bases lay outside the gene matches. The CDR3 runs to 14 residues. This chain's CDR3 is CASSYDLAEDEQYF. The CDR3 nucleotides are TGTGCCAGCTCCTACGATCTAGCGGAAGACGAGCAGTACTTC.

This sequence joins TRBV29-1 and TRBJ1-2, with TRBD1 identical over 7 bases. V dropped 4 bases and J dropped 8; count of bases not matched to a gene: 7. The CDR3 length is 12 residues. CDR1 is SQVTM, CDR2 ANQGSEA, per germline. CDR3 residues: CSVGETGYGYTF. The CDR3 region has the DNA TGCAGCGTTGGGGAGACAGGGTACGGCTACACCTTC.

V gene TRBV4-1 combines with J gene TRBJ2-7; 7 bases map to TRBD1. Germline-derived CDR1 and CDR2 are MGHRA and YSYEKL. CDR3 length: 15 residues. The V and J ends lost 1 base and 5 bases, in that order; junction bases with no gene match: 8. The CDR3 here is CASSQAGQVVDEQYF. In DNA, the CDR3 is TGCGCCAGCAGCCAAGCCGGACAGGTGGTAGACGAGCAGTACTTC.

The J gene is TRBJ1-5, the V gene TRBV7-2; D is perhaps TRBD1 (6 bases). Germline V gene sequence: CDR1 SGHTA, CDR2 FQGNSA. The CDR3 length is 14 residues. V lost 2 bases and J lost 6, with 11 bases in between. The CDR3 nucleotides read TGTGCCAGCAGCTTACAGGGGAAACCTCAGCCCCAGCATTTT. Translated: CASSLQGKPQPQHF.

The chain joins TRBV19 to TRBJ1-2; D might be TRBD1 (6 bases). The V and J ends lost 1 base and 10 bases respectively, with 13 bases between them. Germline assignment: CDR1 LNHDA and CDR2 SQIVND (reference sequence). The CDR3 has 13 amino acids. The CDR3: CASSIGRSGDYTF. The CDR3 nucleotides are TGTGCCAGTAGTATAGGACGATCAGGGGACTACACCTTC.